This T cell receptor (beta chain) was identified in a study of blood T cell repertoires in COVID-19 (dated by TCRdb to about 2020). Turning to the overall study: Collaborator samples came from the United States, Italy and Spain and covered acute and convalescent phases of COVID-19. The prospective study material was composed of cDNA or gDNA derived from T cells, B-cell-depleted T cells, or PBMCs. Deeply sampled blood TCRbeta repertoires from subjects exposed to, actively infected with, or recovered from COVID-19 were included in the dataset. The repertoires were made available in a free public database intended to serve as a resource for research on the immune response to SARS-CoV-2. The samples were drawn from two sources: the first 160 participants of the ongoing ImmuneRACE study, and 1,000 to 1,500 subjects contributed by 6 global collaborators. Nearly every sample came with metadata listing a de-identified subject ID, COVID-19 status, age in years and sex. Where HLA class I and class II types were available, the types were taken from metadata supplied by the sample provider, not from assay-based typing.

On this clone itself: Its antigen is currently not known. Germline and junction disagree at one end, which may indicate a read error.

General conclusions and limits of the study: How much clinical and demographic metadata was included differed by source and by participant, and the metadata was provided uncurated.

Taken from the germline V gene, the CDR1 and CDR2 loops are SGHAT and FQNNGV. Including the terminal cysteine and phenylalanine, the CDR3 comprises 16 residues. Kept here is only the CDR3 DNA, which spans 48 bases and is read in frame from base 1. The immunoSEQ Assay, a bias-controlled multiplex PCR, was used to amplify TCRbeta CDR3 regions from genomic DNA. As for how the authors treated the data: The number of nucleated cells in each sample was estimated by amplification of reference gene primers within the assay. To quantify the absolute abundance of each unique TCRbeta CDR3 rearrangement, sequence reads were collapsed and filtered. For each sample, productive Simpson clonality was calculated as the square root of Simpson's diversity index over productive rearrangements. TCRdb obtained this table from immuneACCESS and retained in-frame rearrangements with V and J assigned. These tables miss some clones; where compared with another copy, unresolved V genes account for less than half of the shortfall, and the remainder is unexplained. V, J and clone size are taken as reported in that table, and D and trimming were inferred from the DNA itself. The sample has around 100,000 clones on record, around 81% of them singletons. Together, the top ten hold under 15% of the sample.

Each collaborating institution followed its own protocols to collect whole blood in K2EDTA tubes. Collaborator samples were shipped for TCRbeta analysis as frozen whole blood, isolated PBMCs, or DNA extracted from either sample type. The sequencing input was peripheral blood. The V and J genes are TRBV11-2 and TRBJ1-4; TRBD1 matches 10 bases in the middle. The sequence came from a man aged 45 to 65 with active or convalescent COVID-19. The sequence in DNA is TGTGCCAGCAGCCTAGAGTGGGACAGGGGAAGGGAAAAACTGTTTTTT. It codes for CASSLEWDRGREKLFF.